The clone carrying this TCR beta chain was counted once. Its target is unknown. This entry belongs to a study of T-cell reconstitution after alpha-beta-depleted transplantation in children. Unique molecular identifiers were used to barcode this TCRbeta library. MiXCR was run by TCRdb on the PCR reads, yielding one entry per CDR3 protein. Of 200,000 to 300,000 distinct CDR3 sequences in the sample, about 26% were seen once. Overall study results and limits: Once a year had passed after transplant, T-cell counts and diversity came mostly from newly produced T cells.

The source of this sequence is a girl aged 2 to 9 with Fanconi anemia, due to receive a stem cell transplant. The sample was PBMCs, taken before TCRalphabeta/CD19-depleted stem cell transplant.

Here the CDR3 DNA reads TGTGCCAGCAGCTTACAGGGAAAGACCCAGTACTTC. Translation: CASSLQGKTQYF. The chain links TRBV7-9 to TRBJ2-5, with TRBD1 as a possible D gene (5 bases). V was cut by 2 bases and J by 6 bases, with 7 bases left in between. CDR1 is SEHNR and CDR2 is FQNEAQ in the germline V gene (reference sequence). This CDR3 contains 12 residues.